This TCR beta chain came from a study of blood T cell repertoires in COVID-19 (dated by TCRdb to about 2020). Background for the entire study: Samples covering the acute and convalescent phases of COVID-19 were provided by collaborators in the United States, Italy and Spain. The prospective study material was composed of cDNA or gDNA derived from T cells, B-cell-depleted T cells, or PBMCs. The dataset comprised deeply sampled blood TCRbeta repertoires from subjects exposed to, actively infected with, or recovered from COVID-19. The repertoires were released in a freely available public database meant as a resource for research on the immune response to SARS-CoV-2. Samples were obtained from the ongoing ImmuneRACE study (first 160 participants) and from 1,000 to 1,500 subjects provided by 6 global collaborators. Nearly every sample came with metadata listing a de-identified subject ID, COVID-19 status, age in years and sex. Where HLA class I and class II types were available, the types were taken from metadata supplied by the sample provider, not from assay-based typing. The paper as a whole reports these results and caveats: Clinical and demographic metadata were provided uncurated, with the amount varying by source and participant.

The immunoSEQ Assay, a bias-controlled multiplex PCR, was used to amplify TCRbeta CDR3 regions from genomic DNA. The paper's processing steps were these. The number of nucleated cells in each sample was estimated by amplification of reference gene primers within the assay. To quantify the absolute abundance of each unique TCRbeta CDR3 rearrangement, sequence reads were collapsed and filtered. For each sample, productive Simpson clonality was calculated as the square root of Simpson's diversity index across productive rearrangements. TCRdb's version of the immuneACCESS table is confined to in-frame rearrangements and falls short of the full clone set. An unresolved V gene accounts for under half of the shortfall where checked; the remainder is of unknown origin. V, J and clone size are taken as reported in that table, and D and trimming were inferred from the DNA itself. Present in this sample are some 380,000 clones, more than 75% of which were seen just once. 1.3% of the sample is held by the ten biggest clonotypes.

Details on this clone: Its cognate antigen has yet to be identified. Nothing much larger sits one base from this clone, and base qualities are not available.

The germline V gene supplies CDR1 LGHNT and CDR2 FRNRAP. Spanning cysteine to phenylalanine, the CDR3 consists of 15 amino acids. The read is trimmed to its CDR3 DNA, 45 bases read in frame from base 1. Germline trimming amounts to 6 bases on V and 3 bases on J, with 8 as the count of junction bases outside the gene matches. Participants in the prospective study were enrolled through a virtual design, were aged 18 to 89 years, and lived in 24 United States geographic areas. Cohort assignment in the prospective study relied on participant-reported clinical history from a screening survey and a study questionnaire. For ImmuneRACE Cohort 3, a participant was defined as recovered based on two consecutive negative NP/OP PCR tests, clearance by a healthcare professional, or resolution of symptoms. Each participant in the prospective study had whole blood, serum and a nasopharyngeal or oropharyngeal swab collected by mobile phlebotomists. Additional blood draws and questionnaires over an approximately two-month period could optionally be provided by prospective study participants. Before DNA extraction, prospective study blood samples were shipped either frozen or at room temperature.

The V and J segments used are TRBV12-5 and TRBJ2-7; 10 central bases correspond to TRBD2. The receptor was isolated from a man younger than 45 who had recovered from COVID-19. The sequenced material came from PBMCs or T cells enriched from blood (not recorded which). The CDR3 here reads CASGVSGLAVYEQYF. The DNA sequence is given as TGTGCTAGTGGAGTCTCTGGACTAGCGGTCTACGAGCAGTACTTC.